Here is one T cell receptor (beta chain) with its context. Clones were sequenced by immunoSEQ multiplex PCR, and TCRdb holds only the in-frame ones, with some missing. Altogether roughly 100,000 clones are present, 95% to 97% being singletons, with the ten largest covering 0.36%. The CDR3 is 13 amino acids. CDR1 is SGHVS and CDR2 is FNYEAQ in the germline V gene. Trimming stripped 5 bases from V and 6 bases from J, with 14 bases between. The data derive from a study of technical replicates of blood from several donors. The sequenced sample was T cells isolated from PBMCs. The sequence was collected from a human donor in good health. This chain links TRBV7-6 with TRBJ2-7; the D gene is possibly TRBD2 (6 bases). The CDR3 DNA sequence: TGTGCCAGCAGCGCGAGACTAGTGGGCGAGCAGTACTTC. This encodes CASSARLVGEQYF.